The T cell receptor (beta chain) described here comes from a study of lymphopenia after photon versus proton radiotherapy. Turning to this clone: Its antigen is still unknown.

V was shortened by 8 bases and J by 3 bases, with 11 bases between the two germline ends. CDR1 SGHAT and CDR2 FQNNGV come from the germline V gene. There are 12 residues in the CDR3. Findings of the study overall: Under photons, naive T cells and diversity fell while effector/memory populations rose. Oligoclonal CD8+ Temra expansion after nadir drove photon patients' diversity drop. Better survival with proton therapy was suggested as possible, not demonstrated.

Clones were sequenced by immunoSEQ multiplex PCR, and TCRdb holds only the in-frame ones, with some missing. The sample lists fewer than 25,000 clones; 84% were seen once. This TCR was recovered from a man in his forties or fifties with gastric cancer. Sequencing used peripheral blood, obtained from a patient treated with photon-based radiotherapy. This chain uses TRBV11-2 with TRBJ2-7; D possibly uses TRBD1 or TRBD2 (5 bases each). The CDR3: CASGTASYEQYF. Here the CDR3 DNA reads TGTGCCAGCGGGACGGCGAGCTACGAGCAGTACTTC.